This T cell receptor (beta chain) was recorded in a study of T-cell memory formation after mild COVID-19. Study in general: The TCR clusters were mostly specific to one donor. General study findings and limits: The study found contracting CD4+ clones mainly in CM and EM and contracting CD8+ clones in EMRA.

TCRdb reanalysed the 5' RACE reads using MiXCR and keeps one entry per CDR3 protein. The sample yields 300,000 to 400,000 distinct CDR3 sequences, under 30% seen once. This clonotype was observed a handful of times. Its antigen is still unknown. V shed 3 bases and J 5 bases; nucleotides not matched to a gene: 7. Germline V lookup: CDR1 SGHRS, CDR2 YFSETQ. CDR3 length equals 14 residues. The TCR was taken from an adult woman who had mild COVID-19 (a few samples of this study predate the infection). Cell type and time point are not known. The chain couples TRBV5-1 to TRBJ2-5; 7 nucleotides line up with TRBD1. The specimen was PBMCs or a T cell subset sorted from them (not recorded which). The CDR3 here is CASSSGQFQETQYF. DNA of the CDR3: TGCGCCAGCAGCTCGGGACAGTTCCAGGAGACCCAGTACTTC.